This T cell receptor beta chain was captured by sequencing in a study of high-grade serous ovarian cancer treatment subgroups. Study-level background: Each sample yielded on average around 7,300 unique TCR beta rearrangements from 11,000 to 15,000 reads. Study findings and constraints: Tumors within one patient showed repertoire similarity of roughly 0.1 to 0.8.

Only in-frame clones appear in the TCRdb table, and some are missing; sequencing was by immunoSEQ multiplex PCR. The repertoire holds roughly 15,000 clones, with about nine tenths as singletons. The CDR3 is 14 residues long. Trimming removed 5 bases from V and 4 bases from J, with 9 bases in between. Germline assignment: CDR1 SGHTA and CDR2 FQGNSA. A word on this clone: The antigen remains unidentified.

Tumor samples were taken before definitive surgery or chemotherapy. Sequencing was done on a sample of tumor tissue. The J gene is TRBJ2-6, the V gene TRBV7-2; no clear D gene. This receptor was identified in a human donor with high-grade serous ovarian cancer. In DNA form, the CDR3 reads TGTGCCAGCAGCCTGGAACCCGGGGCCAACGTCCTGACTTTC. Translating it yields CASSLEPGANVLTF.